This T cell receptor beta chain originates from a study of cytomegalovirus exposure and HLA in healthy donors. On this clone itself: The antigen is not known.

The CDR3 runs to 16 residues. Germline V gene data show CDR1 as SGHRS and CDR2 as YFSETQ. After removal of 4 bases from V and 0 bases from J, the junction contained 2 bases not matched to a gene. PCR used 60 Vbeta primers and 13 Jbeta primers. Using immunoSEQ multiplex PCR, the repertoire was profiled, and TCRdb retains in-frame clones only, with some absent. The table lists 90,000 to 100,000 clones, about 66% of them singletons, with roughly 5.5% in the top ten. The study, taken as a whole, reports: Donor immune exposure was known only as CMV serostatus.

The rearrangement joins TRBV5-1 to TRBJ2-2; 11 bases align to TRBD2. The receptor was derived from a boy between 10 and 17 years old in good health and CMV-seropositive. The material sequenced was PBMCs. CDR3 loop: CASSPGLAANTGELFF. CDR3 DNA sequence: TGCGCCAGCAGCCCGGGACTAGCGGCGAACACCGGGGAGCTGTTTTTT.